The clone carrying this TCR beta chain was seen more than once but under ten times. The germline V gene encodes CDR1 SGHVS and CDR2 FQNEAQ. V gave up 1 base and J gave up 4 bases, with 17 bases separating them. The length of the CDR3 is 17 residues. This entry comes from a study of shared T cell receptors in the human thymus. Repertoires were generated with immunoSEQ multiplex PCR, while TCRdb's copy carries only in-frame clones and drops some. The sample shows hundreds of thousands of clones, 70% to 80% of them seen only once. In addition, the sample was reused for a study of human thymus T cells.

The sequence was obtained from a boy younger than two with a congenital heart defect. The material sequenced was thymocytes. V is TRBV7-8 and J is TRBJ2-1; D may be TRBD1 (7 bases). The CDR3: CASSLGVRSGGYNEQFF. The CDR3 nucleotides are TGTGCCAGCAGCTTAGGGGTCAGGTCAGGGGGGTACAATGAGCAGTTCTTC. Looking up the rest from reference TRBV7-8 and TRBJ2-1 gives the full variable domain: GAGVSQSPRYKVAKRGQDVALRCDPISGHVSLFWYQQALGQGPEFLTYFQNEAQLDKSGLPSDRFFAERPEGSVSTLKIQRTQQEDSAVYLCASSLGVRSGGYNEQFFGPGTRLTVL.